This TCR beta chain is drawn from a study of CD8+ T cells in alopecia areata. Study findings and constraints: Sequences from scalp samples also cover resident alphabeta T cells of normal skin. Unlike in mice, where it was clearer, TCR sharing across patients was less clear, possibly HLA-related.

cDNA serving as the sequencing template came from extracted, reverse transcribed RNA. TCRdb keeps only in-frame clones here, not all; method: immunoSEQ multiplex PCR. The sample records 250,000 or so clones, roughly two thirds being singletons. The germline V gene has CDR1 SGHTA and CDR2 FQGNSA. V was clipped by 4 bases and J by 4 bases, with 13 bases between them. The CDR3 is 14 residues long. Sampling of alopecia areata patients yielded lesional scalp punch biopsies as well as peripheral blood. As for this clone: Its target is unknown.

The sample in question was CD4+ T cells sorted from blood, obtained at week 0. This sequence originates from a human donor with alopecia areata. The rearrangement uses TRBV7-2 and TRBJ1-1; weak D call: TRBD1 (6 bases). The CDR3 bases are TGTGCCAGCAGCTCACAACAGGGATCCACTGAAGCTTTCTTT. Protein: CASSSQQGSTEAFF.